This TCR beta chain is drawn from a study of control samples from healthy donors and cancer patients. Measured with immunoSEQ multiplex PCR; TCRdb has only the in-frame clones, and not every one. Among fewer than 200,000 clones, 90% were seen once, and the ten largest hold over 1.1%. The length of the CDR3 is 16 residues. V was shortened by 4 bases and J by 2 bases, with 18 bases between the two germline ends. CDR1 and CDR2 from the germline V gene are SGHVS and FNYEAQ. The sequencing input was blood. This receptor was identified in a woman aged 45-59 years in good health. V gene TRBV7-6 combines with J gene TRBJ2-7; perhaps TRBD2 as D (5 bases). The CDR3 DNA follows: TGTGCCAGCAGCTCAAGGCCCACTACGGGGACCTACGAGCAGTACTTC. Translating gives CASSSRPTTGTYEQYF.